A single sample is the source of the 23 T cell receptor beta chains below, sequenced in a study of early stage breast cancer tumors. TCRdb keeps only in-frame clones here, not all; method: immunoSEQ multiplex PCR. The sample yields fewer than 70,000 clones, 75% to 90% seen once. Sequenced input: blood. All receptors derive from a person aged 35-50 years with breast cancer.

The chain combines TRBV4-1 with TRBJ1-5; TRBD1 matches at 9 bases. The CDR3 covers 16 residues. J lost 2 bases, V lost 4 bases, and 6 bases had no gene match. CDR1 is MGHRA and CDR2 is YSYEKL in the germline V gene. The CDR3 coding sequence is TGCGCCAGCAGCCTTGGACAGGGGTACGGCAATCAGCCCCAGCATTTT. Translated: CASSLGQGYGNQPQHF.

This clone appeared a single time. V is TRBV7-6 and J is TRBJ2-1, with TRBD2 matching 9 bases. Germline V gives CDR1 SGHVS, CDR2 FNYEAQ. The CDR3 contains 15 residues. V shed 1 base, J shed 9 bases, and the junction held 7 bases outside the gene matches. The CDR3 spells CASSLEGLAGGEQFF. CDR3 DNA: TGTGCCAGCAGCTTAGAGGGACTAGCAGGCGGTGAGCAGTTCTTC. Supplemented by reference TRBV7-6 and TRBJ2-1, the full variable domain reads GAGVSQSPRYKVTKRGQDVALRCDPISGHVSLYWYRQALGQGPEFLTYFNYEAQQDKSGLPNDRFSAERPEGSISTLTIQRTEQRDSAMYRCASSLEGLAGGEQFFGPGTRLTVL.

V and J are TRBV18 and TRBJ2-7; TRBD1 matches at 9 bases. Germline CDR1 KGHSH, CDR2 LQKENI. The CDR3 consists of 12 residues. V lost 4 bases and J lost 6; bases outside the gene matches: 1. CDR3 nucleotide sequence: TGTGCCAGCTCACTACAGGGGGCCGAGCAGTACTTC. Its translation is CASSLQGAEQYF.

The V gene is TRBV5-8, the J gene TRBJ1-1; 10 bases map to TRBD1. Germline V gene sequence: CDR1 SGHTS, CDR2 YDEGEE. CDR3 length: 15 residues. Unmatched junction bases numbered 6, after V lost 7 bases and J lost 0 bases. Here the CDR3 DNA reads TGTGCCAGCGTAGACAGGGGGCTACTGAACACTGAAGCTTTCTTT. Translating gives CASVDRGLLNTEAFF.

The chain combines TRBV5-1 with TRBJ1-2, with TRBD1 matching over 7 bases. The CDR3 covers 15 residues. Trimming cost V 3 bases and J 3 bases; bases outside gene matches: 8. Per the germline V gene, CDR1 is SGHRS and CDR2 is YFSETQ. DNA of the CDR3: TGCGCCAGCAGCTCAAGGGACAGCGCCCACTATGGCTACACCTTC. It is translated as CASSSRDSAHYGYTF.

The rearrangement uses TRBV29-1 and TRBJ1-2; D gene ambiguous. Trimming took 1 base from V and 2 from J, leaving 11 bases between them. The CDR3 covers 14 residues. Germline V gene data show CDR1 as SQVTM and CDR2 as ANQGSEA. The CDR3 DNA sequence: TGCAGCGTTGAAGTAGGGCTTCCCAACTATGGCTACACCTTC. This codes for CSVEVGLPNYGYTF.

This chain links TRBV27 with TRBJ1-5; unclear D gene. The CDR3 totals 12 residues. V lost 5 bases to trimming and J lost 6 bases, with 8 bases between them. Germline CDR1 MNHEY, CDR2 SMNVEV (reference sequence). DNA for the CDR3: TGTGCCAGCAGTCCTTCGGGTCAGCCCCAGCATTTT. It translates to CASSPSGQPQHF.

The V call is TRBV7-3, the J call TRBJ2-7; 7 positions agree with TRBD2. Trimming took 2 bases from V and 0 from J; bases not matched to a gene: 4. The germline CDR1 and CDR2 sequences are SGHTA and FQGTGA. The CDR3 has 15 amino acids. CDR3 in DNA: TGTGCCAGCAGCTTAGGAGCGGGGCCCTCCTACGAGCAGTACTTC. Protein: CASSLGAGPSYEQYF. Supplemented by reference TRBV7-3 and TRBJ2-7, the full variable domain reads GAGVSQTPSNKVTEKGKYVELRCDPISGHTALYWYRQSLGQGPEFLIYFQGTGAADDSGLPNDRFFAVRPEGSVSTLKIQRTERGDSAVYLCASSLGAGPSYEQYFGPGTRLTVT.

The J gene is TRBJ2-5, the V gene TRBV7-5; no check of the table's D call, TRBD1, against the DNA was made. TRBV7-5 is tagged as a pseudogene. The CDR3 spans 16 residues. Written as DNA, the CDR3 is TGTGCCAGAAGCCCCAGACAAAAGGCAAGCCAAGAGACCCAGTACTTC. Translating gives CARSPRQKASQETQYF.

The CDR3 coding sequence is TGTGCCAGCAGTCCCCCGGGACAGGGGGAGCAGTACTTC. Its protein is CASSPPGQGEQYF. The chain employs TRBV28 and TRBJ2-7, with 10 bases matching TRBD1. There are 13 residues in the CDR3. The V and J ends lost 5 bases and 7 bases, in that order; junction bases with no gene match: 5. Germline loops: CDR1 MDHEN, CDR2 SYDVKM.

This chain connects TRBV5-1 to TRBJ2-1; no reliable D call. Germline assignment: CDR1 SGHRS and CDR2 YFSETQ. There are 13 residues in the CDR3. The V end was cut by 4 bases, the J end by 5 bases, with 10 bases between. The DNA of the CDR3 is TGCGCCAGCAGCGGTGATTTAAACAATGAGCAGTTCTTC. Translated, it gives CASSGDLNNEQFF.

This clone was seen a few times. This chain joins TRBV6-1 and TRBJ2-1; 9 bases are a match to TRBD2. V lost 4 bases to trimming and J lost 2 bases; unmatched junction nucleotides: 3. CDR3 length: 15 residues. The germline CDR1 and CDR2 sequences are MNHNS and SASEGT. DNA for the CDR3: TGTGCCAGCAGTGCTAGGACTAGCGCCTACAATGAGCAGTTCTTC. Translating it yields CASSARTSAYNEQFF.

This clone was observed a handful of times. The chain uses TRBV6-5 and TRBJ1-4, with D maybe TRBD1 (6 bases). This CDR3 comprises 13 residues. The germline gives CDR1 MNHEY, CDR2 SVGAGI. V was cut by 6 bases and J by 8 bases, with 13 bases left in between. CDR3 in DNA: TGTGCCAGCAGAACAGGGTTCGAGGAAAAACTGTTTTTT. The encoded protein is CASRTGFEEKLFF.

V usage is TRBV7-2 and J usage is TRBJ2-3; 9 nucleotides align to TRBD2. Trimming removed 6 bases from V and 2 bases from J; junction bases left unmatched: 6. CDR1 is SGHTA and CDR2 is FQGNSA in the germline V gene. The CDR3 sequence is 15 residues long. CDR3 DNA: TGTGCCAGCAGGCCCCCGGGACTAGCCACAGATACGCAGTATTTT. Its translation: CASRPPGLATDTQYF. Full variable domain (missing parts from reference TRBV7-2 and TRBJ2-3): GAGVSQSPSNKVTEKGKDVELRCDPISGHTALYWYRQSLGQGLEFLIYFQGNSAPDKSGLPSDRFSAERTGGSVSTLTIQRTQQEDSAVYLCASRPPGLATDTQYFGPGTRLTVL.

As concerns this clone: At one end the junction does not follow the germline gene, possibly because of a read error. The chain carries TRBV28 and TRBJ1-5; D not resolved. Looked up from germline, CDR1 is MDHEN and CDR2 is SYDVKM. CDR3 length: 12 residues. This CDR3 reads CASSLLRQPGYF. Written as DNA, the CDR3 is TGTGCCAGCAGTCTCCTACGGCAGCCTGGGTATTTT.

V gene TRBV30 combines with J gene TRBJ2-3; TRBD2 aligns across 7 bases. V gave up 3 bases and J gave up 2 bases; unmatched junction bases: 5. CDR3 length equals 14 residues. Germline assignment: CDR1 GTSNPN and CDR2 SVGIG (reference sequence). The CDR3 DNA sequence: TGTGCCTGGAGCACCAGCGGGATCACAGATACGCAGTATTTT. The encoded protein is CAWSTSGITDTQYF.

The chain uses TRBV5-1 and TRBJ2-7, with 12 bases aligning to TRBD1. The CDR3 length is 16 residues. Trimming cost V 3 bases and J 5 bases; bases outside gene matches: 9. The germline gives CDR1 SGHRS, CDR2 YFSETQ. CDR3 DNA sequence: TGCGCCAGCAGCTCCGGGACAGGGGGCGTTGTCGACGAGCAGTACTTC. Its protein is CASSSGTGGVVDEQYF.

This sequence joins TRBV9 and TRBJ2-3; no firm D call. Germline CDR1 reads SGDLS; CDR2 reads YYNGEE. The V gene lost 2 bases and the J gene lost 0 bases, with 10 bases spanning the gap. The CDR3 covers 15 residues. The DNA for the CDR3 is TGTGCCAGCAGCGTCGACGGAAGAAGCACAGATACGCAGTATTTT. This translates into CASSVDGRSTDTQYF.

V usage is TRBV18 and J usage is TRBJ1-5; maybe TRBD1 (5 bases). Trimming removed 6 bases at V and 2 bases at J, with 17 bases between. Per germline, CDR1 KGHSH and CDR2 LQKENI. CDR3 size: 16 residues. The CDR3 DNA is TGTGCCAGCTCTCTCCGGGGGGGAACTGGCAATCAGCCCCAGCATTTT. Translating gives CASSLRGGTGNQPQHF.

The chain joins TRBV7-8 to TRBJ1-4; D possibly corresponds to TRBD1 (6 bases). The germline gives CDR1 SGHVS, CDR2 FQNEAQ. Trimming removed 4 bases from V and 5 bases from J, with 11 bases in between. The CDR3 has 14 amino acids. As DNA, the CDR3 is TGTGCCAGCAGCTCACGACAGGAAAATGAAAAACTGTTTTTT. It specifies CASSSRQENEKLFF.

This chain joins TRBV11-1 and TRBJ1-5; no reliable D call. Trimming pared 4 bases from V and 6 bases from J, leaving 10 bases between. CDR3 length: 13 residues. Germline values: CDR1 SGHAT, CDR2 FQDESV (reference sequence). The CDR3, as DNA: TGTGCCAGCAGCTCCTCGCCGACTCAGCCCCAGCATTTT. As protein: CASSSSPTQPQHF.

This chain uses TRBV28 with TRBJ2-7; D is unresolved. V lost 3 bases to trimming and J lost 2 bases, with 14 bases between them. CDR1 is MDHEN and CDR2 is SYDVKM in the germline V gene. There are 15 residues in the CDR3. The CDR3 region is CASSFVSAAPYEQYF. DNA of the CDR3: TGTGCCAGCAGTTTTGTGTCCGCCGCTCCCTACGAGCAGTACTTC. Full variable domain (outside the CDR3, taken from reference TRBV28 and TRBJ2-7): DVKVTQSSRYLVKRTGEKVFLECVQDMDHENMFWYRQDPGLGLRLIYFSYDVKMKEKGDIPEGYSVSREKKERFSLILESASTNQTSMYLCASSFVSAAPYEQYFGPGTRLTVT.

This clone has more than one count but fewer than ten. The chain employs TRBV28 and TRBJ2-5; either TRBD1 or TRBD2 may supply D (5 bases each). CDR1 and CDR2 (germline): MDHEN, SYDVKM. The length of the CDR3 is 13 residues. V lost 6 bases, J lost 4 bases, and 12 bases lay in between. The CDR3 DNA is TGTGCCAGCAGCGTGGTGGGGACAGAGACCCAGTACTTC. This translates into CASSVVGTETQYF.